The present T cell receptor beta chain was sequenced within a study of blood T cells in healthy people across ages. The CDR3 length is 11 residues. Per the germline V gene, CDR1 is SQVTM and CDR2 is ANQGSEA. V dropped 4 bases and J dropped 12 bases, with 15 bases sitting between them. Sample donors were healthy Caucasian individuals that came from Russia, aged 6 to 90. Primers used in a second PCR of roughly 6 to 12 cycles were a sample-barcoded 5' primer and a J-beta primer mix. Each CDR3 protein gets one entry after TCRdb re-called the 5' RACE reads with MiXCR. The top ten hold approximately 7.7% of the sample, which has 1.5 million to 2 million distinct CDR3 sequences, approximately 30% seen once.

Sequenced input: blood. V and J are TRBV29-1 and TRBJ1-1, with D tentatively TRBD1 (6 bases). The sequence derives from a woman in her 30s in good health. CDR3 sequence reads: CSVGGGLGPFF. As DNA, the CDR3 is TGCAGCGTTGGGGGGGGCCTCGGGCCTTTCTTT.